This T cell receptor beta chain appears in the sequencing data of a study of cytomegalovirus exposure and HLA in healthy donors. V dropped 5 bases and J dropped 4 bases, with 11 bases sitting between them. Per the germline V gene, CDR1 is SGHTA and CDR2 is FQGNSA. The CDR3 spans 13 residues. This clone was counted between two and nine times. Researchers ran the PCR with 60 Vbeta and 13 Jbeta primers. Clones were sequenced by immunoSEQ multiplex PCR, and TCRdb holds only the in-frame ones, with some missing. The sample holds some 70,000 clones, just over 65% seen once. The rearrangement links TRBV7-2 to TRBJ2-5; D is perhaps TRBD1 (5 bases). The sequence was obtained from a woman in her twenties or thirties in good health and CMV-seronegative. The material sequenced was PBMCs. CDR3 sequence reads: CASSSRVSETQYF. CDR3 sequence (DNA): TGTGCCAGCAGCAGCAGGGTTTCAGAGACCCAGTACTTC.